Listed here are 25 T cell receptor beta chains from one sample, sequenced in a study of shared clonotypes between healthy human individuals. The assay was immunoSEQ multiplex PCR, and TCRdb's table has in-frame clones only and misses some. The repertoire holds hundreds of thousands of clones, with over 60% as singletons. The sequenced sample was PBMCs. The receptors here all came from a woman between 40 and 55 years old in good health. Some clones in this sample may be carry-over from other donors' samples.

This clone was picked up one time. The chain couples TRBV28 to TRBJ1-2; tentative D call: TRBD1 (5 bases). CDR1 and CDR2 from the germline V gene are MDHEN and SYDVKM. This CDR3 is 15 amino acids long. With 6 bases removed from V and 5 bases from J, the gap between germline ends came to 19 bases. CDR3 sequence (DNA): TGTGCCAGCAGCCCATTGCGGGGCATCGATTATGGCTACACCTTC. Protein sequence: CASSPLRGIDYGYTF.

CDR3: CASSSETGALFF. CDR3 sequence (DNA): TGTGCCAGCAGCTCGGAGACAGGAGCCCTGTTTTTT. V gene TRBV5-4 combines with J gene TRBJ1-4; a weak D match, TRBD1 (6 bases). Germline CDR1 SGHNT, CDR2 YYREEE (reference sequence). The length of the CDR3 is 12 residues. The ends were cut back, 3 bases at V and 14 bases at J, with 14 bases in the middle.

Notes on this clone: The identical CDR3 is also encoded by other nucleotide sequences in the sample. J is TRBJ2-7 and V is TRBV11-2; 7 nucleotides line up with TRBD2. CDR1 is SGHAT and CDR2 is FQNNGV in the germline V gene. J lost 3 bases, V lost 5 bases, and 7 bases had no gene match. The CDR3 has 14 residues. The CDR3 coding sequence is TGTGCCAGCAGCGGGACGGGGGGTTACTACGAGCAGTACTTC. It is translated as CASSGTGGYYEQYF.

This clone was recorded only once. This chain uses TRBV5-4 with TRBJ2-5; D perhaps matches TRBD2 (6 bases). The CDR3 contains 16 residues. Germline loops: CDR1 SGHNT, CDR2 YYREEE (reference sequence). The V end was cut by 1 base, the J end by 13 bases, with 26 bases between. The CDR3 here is CASSLSPTRSAYERYF. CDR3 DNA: TGTGCCAGCAGCTTGAGCCCGACTAGGTCTGCGTACGAGCGGTACTTC.

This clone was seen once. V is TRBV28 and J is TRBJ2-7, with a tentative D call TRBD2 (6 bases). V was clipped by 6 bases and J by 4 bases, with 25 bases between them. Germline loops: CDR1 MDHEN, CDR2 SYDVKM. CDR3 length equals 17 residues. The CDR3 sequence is CASSAPQLGTGAYEQYF. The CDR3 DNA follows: TGTGCCAGCAGCGCCCCCCAATTGGGGACGGGAGCTTACGAGCAGTACTTC.

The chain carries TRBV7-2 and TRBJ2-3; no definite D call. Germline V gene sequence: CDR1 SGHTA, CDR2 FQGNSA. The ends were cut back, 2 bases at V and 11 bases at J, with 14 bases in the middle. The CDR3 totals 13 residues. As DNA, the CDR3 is TGTGCCAGCAGCTTAAATATTCATTCGGGGCAGTATTTT. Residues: CASSLNIHSGQYF.

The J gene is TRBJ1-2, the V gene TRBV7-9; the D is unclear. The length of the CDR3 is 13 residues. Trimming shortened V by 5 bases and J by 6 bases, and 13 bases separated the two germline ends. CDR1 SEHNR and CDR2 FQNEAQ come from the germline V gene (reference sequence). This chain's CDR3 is CASSLAGIHGYTF. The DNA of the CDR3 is TGTGCCAGCAGCCTCGCCGGGATCCATGGCTACACCTTC.

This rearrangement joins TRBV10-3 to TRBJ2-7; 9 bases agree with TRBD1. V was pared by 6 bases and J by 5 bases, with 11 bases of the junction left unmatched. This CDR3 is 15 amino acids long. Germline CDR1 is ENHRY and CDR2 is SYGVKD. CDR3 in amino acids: CAISAVRDRVNEQYF. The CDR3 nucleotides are TGTGCCATCAGCGCTGTCCGGGACAGGGTAAACGAGCAGTACTTC.

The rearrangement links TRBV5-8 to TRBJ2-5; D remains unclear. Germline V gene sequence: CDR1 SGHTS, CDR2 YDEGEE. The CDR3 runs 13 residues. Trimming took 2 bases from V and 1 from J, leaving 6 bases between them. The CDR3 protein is CASSFPLQETQYF. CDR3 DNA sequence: TGTGCCAGCAGCTTTCCCCTCCAAGAGACCCAGTACTTC.

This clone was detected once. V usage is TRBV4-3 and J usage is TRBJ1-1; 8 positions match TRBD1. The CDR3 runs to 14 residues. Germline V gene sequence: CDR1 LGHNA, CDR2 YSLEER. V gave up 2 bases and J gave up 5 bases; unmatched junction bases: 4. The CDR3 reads CASSQSTGGTEAFF. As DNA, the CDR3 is TGCGCCAGCAGCCAAAGTACAGGGGGGACTGAAGCTTTCTTT.

The CDR3 DNA reads TGTGCCAGTAGTATCATTGCGGGAGTTAGTGAGCAGTTCTTC. This encodes CASSIIAGVSEQFF. The V gene is TRBV19, the J gene TRBJ2-1; 7 bases match TRBD2. With 3 bases clipped from V and 9 bases from J, the junction kept 8 bases outside the gene matches. In germline, CDR1 is LNHDA, CDR2 SQIVND (reference sequence). There are 14 residues in the CDR3.

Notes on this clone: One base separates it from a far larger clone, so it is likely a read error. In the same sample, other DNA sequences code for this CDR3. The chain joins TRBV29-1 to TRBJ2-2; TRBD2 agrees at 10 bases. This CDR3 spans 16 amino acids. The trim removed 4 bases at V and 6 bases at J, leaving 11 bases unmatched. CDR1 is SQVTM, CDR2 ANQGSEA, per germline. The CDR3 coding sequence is TGCAGCGTTGGGGCTAGCGGGAGCCTCCTGTCCGGGGAGCTGTTTTTT. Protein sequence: CSVGASGSLLSGELFF.

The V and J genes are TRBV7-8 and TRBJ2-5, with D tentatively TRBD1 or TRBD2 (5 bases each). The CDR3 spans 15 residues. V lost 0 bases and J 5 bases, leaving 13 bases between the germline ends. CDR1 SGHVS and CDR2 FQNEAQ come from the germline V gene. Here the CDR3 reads CASSLAGPILETQYF. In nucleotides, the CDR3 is TGTGCCAGCAGCTTAGCGGGACCGATATTGGAGACCCAGTACTTC. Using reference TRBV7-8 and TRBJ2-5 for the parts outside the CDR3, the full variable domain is GAGVSQSPRYKVAKRGQDVALRCDPISGHVSLFWYQQALGQGPEFLTYFQNEAQLDKSGLPSDRFFAERPEGSVSTLKIQRTQQEDSAVYLCASSLAGPILETQYFGPGTRLLVL.

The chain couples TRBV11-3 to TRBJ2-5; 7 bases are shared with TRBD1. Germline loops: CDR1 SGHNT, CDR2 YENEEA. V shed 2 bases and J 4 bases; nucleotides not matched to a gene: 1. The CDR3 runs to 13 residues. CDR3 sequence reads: CASSLNRGETQYF. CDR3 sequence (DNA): TGTGCCAGCAGCTTAAACAGGGGAGAGACCCAGTACTTC. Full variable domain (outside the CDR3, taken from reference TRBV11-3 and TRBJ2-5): EAGVVQSPRYKIIEKKQPVAFWCNPISGHNTLYWYLQNLGQGPELLIRYENEEAVDDSQLPKDRFSAERLKGVDSTLKIQPAELGDSAVYLCASSLNRGETQYFGPGTRLLVL.

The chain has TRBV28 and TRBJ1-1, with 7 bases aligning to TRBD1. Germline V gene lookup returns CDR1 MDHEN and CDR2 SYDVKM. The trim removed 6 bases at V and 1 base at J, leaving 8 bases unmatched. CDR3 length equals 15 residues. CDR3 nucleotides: TGTGCCAGCAGACCCACCGGGACAGAGAACACTGAAGCTTTCTTT. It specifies CASRPTGTENTEAFF.

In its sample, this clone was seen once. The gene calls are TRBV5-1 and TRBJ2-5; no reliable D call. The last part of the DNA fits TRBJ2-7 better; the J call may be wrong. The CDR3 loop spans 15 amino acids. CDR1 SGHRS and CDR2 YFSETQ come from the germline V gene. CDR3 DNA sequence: TGCGCCAGCAGCTATATTGTCGGAGATCAGTACGAGCAGTACTTC. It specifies CASSYIVGDQYEQYF.

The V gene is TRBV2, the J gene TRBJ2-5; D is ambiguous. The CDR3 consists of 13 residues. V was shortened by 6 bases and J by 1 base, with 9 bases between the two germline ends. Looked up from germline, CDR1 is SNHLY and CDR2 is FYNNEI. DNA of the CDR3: TGTGCCAGCAGCCTCGAACTCCAAGAGACCCAGTACTTC. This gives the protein CASSLELQETQYF. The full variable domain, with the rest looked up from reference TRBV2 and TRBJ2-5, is EPEVTQTPSHQVTQMGQEVILRCVPISNHLYFYWYRQILGQKVEFLVSFYNNEISEKSEIFDDQFSVERPDGSNFTLKIRSTKLEDSAMYFCASSLELQETQYFGPGTRLLVL.

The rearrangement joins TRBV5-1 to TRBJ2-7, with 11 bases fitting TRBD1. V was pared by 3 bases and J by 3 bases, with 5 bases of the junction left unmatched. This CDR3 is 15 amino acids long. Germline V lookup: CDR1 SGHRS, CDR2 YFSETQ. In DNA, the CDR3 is TGCGCCAGCAGCTGGCCGGGACAGGGGGGCTACGAGCAGTACTTC. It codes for CASSWPGQGGYEQYF.

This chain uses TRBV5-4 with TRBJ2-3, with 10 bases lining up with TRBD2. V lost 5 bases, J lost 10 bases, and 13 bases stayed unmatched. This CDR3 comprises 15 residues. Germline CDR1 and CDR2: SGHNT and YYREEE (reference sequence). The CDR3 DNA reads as TGTGCCAGCAGAGATGGGACTAGCGAGACGCTCCCGCAGTATTTT. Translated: CASRDGTSETLPQYF.

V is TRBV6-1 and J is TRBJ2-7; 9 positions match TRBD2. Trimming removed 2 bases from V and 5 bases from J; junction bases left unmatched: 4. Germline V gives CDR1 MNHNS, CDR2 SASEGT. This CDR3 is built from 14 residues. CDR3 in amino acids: CASSEISGSDEQYF. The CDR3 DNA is TGTGCCAGCAGTGAAATTAGCGGGAGTGACGAGCAGTACTTC.

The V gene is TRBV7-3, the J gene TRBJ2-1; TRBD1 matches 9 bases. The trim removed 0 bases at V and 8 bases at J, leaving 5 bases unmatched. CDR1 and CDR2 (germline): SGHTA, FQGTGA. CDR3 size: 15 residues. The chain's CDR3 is CASSLTGDRVYEQFF. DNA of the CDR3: TGTGCCAGCAGCTTAACAGGGGACAGGGTATATGAGCAGTTCTTC.

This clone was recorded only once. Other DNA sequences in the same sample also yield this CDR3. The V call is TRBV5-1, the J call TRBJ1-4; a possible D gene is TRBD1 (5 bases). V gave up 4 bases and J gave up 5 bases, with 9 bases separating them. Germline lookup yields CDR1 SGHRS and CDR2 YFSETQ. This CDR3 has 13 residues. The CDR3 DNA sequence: TGCGCCAGCAGCAGGGGCGGGAATGAAAAACTGTTTTTT. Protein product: CASSRGGNEKLFF.

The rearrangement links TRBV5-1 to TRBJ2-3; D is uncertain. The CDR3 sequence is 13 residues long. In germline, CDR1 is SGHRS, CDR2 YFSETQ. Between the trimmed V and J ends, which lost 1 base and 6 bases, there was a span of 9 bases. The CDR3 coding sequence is TGCGCCAGCAGCTTGCTCGAGAGGGATACGCAGTATTTT. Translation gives CASSLLERDTQYF.

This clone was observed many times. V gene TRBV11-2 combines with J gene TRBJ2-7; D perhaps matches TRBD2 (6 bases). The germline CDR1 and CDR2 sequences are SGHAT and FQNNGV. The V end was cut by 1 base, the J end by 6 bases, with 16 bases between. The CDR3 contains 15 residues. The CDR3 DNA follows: TGTGCCAGCAGCTTAGTCCGGGACTTCTCCCCCGAGCAGTACTTC. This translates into CASSLVRDFSPEQYF.

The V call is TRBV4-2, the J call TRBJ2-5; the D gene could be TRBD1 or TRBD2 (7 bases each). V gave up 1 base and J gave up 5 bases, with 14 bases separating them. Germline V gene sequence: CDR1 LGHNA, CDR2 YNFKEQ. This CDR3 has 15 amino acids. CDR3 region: CASSQAPGGQETQYF. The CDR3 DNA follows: TGTGCCAGCAGCCAAGCGCCGGGGGGACAGGAGACCCAGTACTTC.